Listed below are T cell receptor beta chains from one sample, sequenced in a study of T cell responses to AZD1222 COVID-19 vaccine. Assay: immunoSEQ multiplex PCR; the TCRdb copy retains only in-frame clones and omits some. The sample lists some 200,000 clones, over 85% seen once, with 3% to 5% in the top ten. The sequencing here drew on peripheral blood, taken on day 0 of AZD1222 vaccination. These receptors all come from an adult in good health. CDR3s include the opening cysteine and the closing phenylalanine or tryptophan.

j_call cdr3_length v_call cdr3_aa
TRBJ1-2 13 TRBV5-5 CASSLSQGSGYTF
TRBJ1-1 14 TRBV5-1 CASSVGHMNTEAFF
TRBJ1-3 14 TRBV19 CASSRRSSGNTIYF
TRBJ1-2 14 TRBV6-6 CASSQGQGDYGYTF
TRBJ2-7 15 TRBV15 CATSQMGEGFYEQYF
TRBJ1-6 14 TRBV6-5 CASELQGGDSPLHF
TRBJ2-7 13 TRBV6-5 CASRRTGSYEQYF
TRBJ2-3 16 TRBV4-1 CASSSSVLAGEDTQYF
TRBJ1-1 13 TRBV7-2 CASSLRAATEAFF
TRBJ1-5 14 TRBV2 CASSERTGYQPQHF
TRBJ1-2 14 TRBV3-1/TRBV3-2 CASSQVGRGDGYTF
TRBJ2-3 17 TRBV12-5 CASGLVLGGRGTDTQYF
TRBJ1-2 14 TRBV7-9 CASSSTRVVLGYTF
TRBJ1-6 15 TRBV19 CASSIPTLGNSPLHF
TRBJ2-1 16 TRBV9 CASSVVGGTIYNEQFF
TRBJ2-3 13 TRBV11-2 CASSPSARDTQYF
TRBJ2-7 12 TRBV30 CAWSWGVYEQYF
TRBJ2-1 14 TRBV18 CASSIAGVENEQFF
TRBJ2-1 17 TRBV3-1/TRBV3-2 CASSQGLTSAPFNEQFF
TRBJ1-5 15 TRBV19 CASSMGGSSNQPQHF
TRBJ2-7 14 TRBV5-1 CASSLSGGFYEQYF
TRBJ2-3 14 TRBV10-1 CASIGTGRPDTQYF
TRBJ1-2 13 TRBV2 CASSVQGAYGYTF
TRBJ2-6 17 TRBV5-4 CASSSLTSPSGANVLTF
TRBJ2-7 12 TRBV14 CASSQAPAEQYF
TRBJ2-5 15 TRBV2 CASSEQGRGQETQYF
TRBJ2-7 13 TRBV27 CASSLDLTYEQYF
TRBJ1-2 13 TRBV14 CASSHTRGYGYTF
TRBJ2-3 15 TRBV10-2 CASSEGSLSTDTQYF
TRBJ2-7 17 TRBV2 CASTEKEGLAGIYEQYF
TRBJ2-5 13 TRBV14 CASSLQGGETQYF
TRBJ2-3 13 TRBV11-2 CASSLISGDTQYF
TRBJ2-1 15 TRBV24-1 CATSARGQGYNEQFF
TRBJ1-3 15 TRBV6-5 CASSFSVSSGNTIYF
TRBJ2-1 13 TRBV13 CASTTSSYNEQFF
TRBJ1-5 13 TRBV11-2 CASSLTFNQPQHF
TRBJ1-2 13 TRBV3-1/TRBV3-2 CASSPSGSDRYTF
TRBJ2-6 14 TRBV18 CASSPDSGANVLTF
TRBJ2-7 15 TRBV19 CASSTYLTVPGEQYF
TRBJ2-1 14 TRBV30 CAWTGQFTYNEQFF
TRBJ2-2 14 TRBV9 CASGPGLYTGELFF
TRBJ1-2 14 TRBV7-9 CASSLSGPISGYTF
TRBJ1-2 14 TRBV19 CASSRPTRDYGYTF
TRBJ2-1 16 TRBV3-1/TRBV3-2 CASSDDREWVYNEQFF
TRBJ1-5 15 TRBV11-1 CASSLNRNDNQPQHF
TRBJ1-4 19 TRBV6-1 CASSEFAGVYRPTNEKLFF
TRBJ2-5 14 TRBV5-1 CASSLMGSGETQYF
TRBJ2-2 12 TRBV7-8 CASSPDSGELFF
TRBJ2-5 14 TRBV9 CASSVGGPQETQYF
TRBJ2-7 16 TRBV4-1 CASSQNALLGFYEQYF
TRBJ1-1 15 TRBV6-5 CASSYSAGAATEAFF
TRBJ1-2 12 TRBV7-9 CASSADIDGYTF
TRBJ2-1 16 TRBV4-1 CASSQDGSPWGNEQFF
TRBJ2-5 13 TRBV5-1 CASSLSGQETQYF
TRBJ2-5 11 TRBV18 CASSLRETQYF